A single sample gave rise to the 24 T cell receptor beta chains below, sequenced in a study of cytotoxic CD8 clonotypes in ibrutinib-treated CLL. Data came from immunoSEQ multiplex PCR; TCRdb stores just in-frame clones and leaves some out. The sample includes a few hundred thousand clones, approximately 67% of them seen just once. Sample: PBMCs, taken after 36 months of ibrutinib treatment. These receptors all come from a human donor with chronic lymphocytic leukemia.

The genes are TRBV6-5 and TRBJ1-1; no reliable D call. The CDR3 length is 15 residues. From germline, CDR1 is MNHEY and CDR2 SVGAGI. Trimming left V 2 bases short and J 2 bases short, with 12 bases between. The CDR3 loop reads CASSYPVLGNTEAFF. The DNA for the CDR3 is TGTGCCAGCAGTTACCCCGTCCTTGGTAACACTGAAGCTTTCTTT.

This chain links TRBV9 with TRBJ2-5, with a tentative D call TRBD1 (5 bases). Germline values: CDR1 SGDLS, CDR2 YYNGEE. V was cut by 0 bases and J by 1 base, with 7 bases left in between. This CDR3 has 14 amino acids. The CDR3 region has the DNA TGTGCCAGCAGCGTAGAAGACAGCCAAGAGACCCAGTACTTC. Amino acid sequence: CASSVEDSQETQYF.

A few counts support this clone. The rearrangement uses TRBV15 and TRBJ1-5; D ambiguous. Per germline, CDR1 LNHNV and CDR2 YYDKDF (reference sequence). The CDR3 has 15 amino acids. Trimming cost V 3 bases and J 1 base, with 10 bases left between them. DNA for the CDR3: TGTGCCACCAGCAGTGTCGAGCAGAGCAATCAGCCCCAGCATTTT. Its protein is CATSSVEQSNQPQHF.

This clone occurred a few times. The CDR3 is CASSQVWQRGAPYEQYF. In DNA, the CDR3 is TGCGCCAGCAGCCAAGTCTGGCAGCGGGGGGCTCCCTACGAGCAGTACTTC. The chain uses TRBV4-1 and TRBJ2-7; 9 bases align to TRBD2. Per germline, CDR1 MGHRA and CDR2 YSYEKL. This CDR3 has 17 amino acids. After removal of 1 base from V and 2 bases from J, the junction contained 9 bases not matched to a gene.

The sample holds a few counts of this clone. The V and J genes are TRBV2 and TRBJ2-3; D is ambiguous. CDR3 length: 13 residues. V was cut by 0 bases and J by 6 bases, with 7 bases left in between. Germline-derived CDR1 and CDR2 are SNHLY and FYNNEI. The CDR3 nucleotides are TGTGCCAGCAGTGAAGCGCTGGGGGATACGCAGTATTTT. This translates into CASSEALGDTQYF.

With regard to this clone: An end of the junction does not agree with germline; a read error may underlie this. The rearrangement uses TRBV4-1 and TRBJ1-2; no firm D call. Germline lookup yields CDR1 MGHRA and CDR2 YSYEKL. The length of the CDR3 is 15 residues. The CDR3 DNA reads TGCGCCAGCGGCCAAGAGAGGGTTGGCGACTATGGCTACACCTTC. Translated: CASGQERVGDYGYTF.

V and J are TRBV7-8 and TRBJ2-7; the match to TRBD1 covers 7 bases. V lost 4 bases to trimming and J lost 0 bases; unmatched junction nucleotides: 12. The CDR3 loop spans 17 amino acids. Per the germline V gene, CDR1 is SGHVS and CDR2 is FQNEAQ. CDR3: CASSSNAGTVSSYEQYF. As DNA, the CDR3 is TGTGCCAGCAGCTCCAACGCCGGGACAGTAAGCTCCTACGAGCAGTACTTC.

There are a few counts of this clone. The chain is built from TRBV29-1 and TRBJ2-2; D might be TRBD1 (7 bases). V gave up 5 bases and J gave up 4 bases, with 8 bases separating them. Germline CDR1 is SQVTM and CDR2 is ANQGSEA. This CDR3 is 12 amino acids long. CDR3 residues: CSVQGGTGELFF. DNA of the CDR3: TGCAGCGTTCAGGGGGGCACCGGGGAGCTGTTTTTT.

The CDR3 region is CASSPRDRHYGYTF. As DNA, the CDR3 is TGTGCCAGCAGTCCCCGGGACAGGCACTATGGCTACACCTTC. The chain carries TRBV27 and TRBJ1-2; 8 bases match TRBD1. V was pared by 5 bases and J by 3 bases, with 5 bases of the junction left unmatched. The CDR3 has 14 amino acids. CDR1 is MNHEY, CDR2 SMNVEV, per germline (reference sequence).

This clone was seen a few times. This chain connects TRBV19 to TRBJ1-1, with no clear D. V was trimmed by 8 bases and J by 2 bases, leaving 9 bases between them. CDR3 length equals 12 residues. Germline CDR1 and CDR2: LNHDA and SQIVND (reference sequence). CDR3 sequence: CASSWVNTEAFF. For the CDR3, the DNA is TGTGCCAGTTCATGGGTTAACACTGAAGCTTTCTTT.

This CDR3 reads CASSSRTPVDYQPQHF. The CDR3 coding sequence is TGTGCCAGCAGCTCCCGGACCCCAGTCGATTATCAGCCCCAGCATTTT. J is TRBJ1-5 and V is TRBV7-2; D is uncertain. Trimming removed 4 bases at V and 5 bases at J, with 18 bases between. The CDR3 runs 16 residues. Germline values: CDR1 SGHTA, CDR2 FQGNSA. Filled out from reference TRBV7-2 and TRBJ1-5, the complete variable domain reads GAGVSQSPSNKVTEKGKDVELRCDPISGHTALYWYRQSLGQGLEFLIYFQGNSAPDKSGLPSDRFSAERTGGSVSTLTIQRTQQEDSAVYLCASSSRTPVDYQPQHFGDGTRLSIL.

This clone was observed a handful of times. The chain uses TRBV10-3 and TRBJ1-2; D remains ambiguous. V dropped 2 bases and J dropped 2 bases, with 9 bases sitting between them. The germline CDR1 and CDR2 sequences are ENHRY and SYGVKD. The CDR3 has 14 amino acids. CDR3 nucleotides: TGTGCCATCAGTGAGACGGGGAGGAACTATGGCTACACCTTC. Its translation is CAISETGRNYGYTF.

This clone was counted only a few times. This rearrangement joins TRBV6-5 to TRBJ1-2, with D tentatively TRBD1 (5 bases). Per germline, CDR1 MNHEY and CDR2 SVGAGI. The V gene lost 5 bases and the J gene lost 2 bases, with 12 bases spanning the gap. The CDR3 runs 14 residues. The CDR3 is CASSRRDRNYGYTF. The CDR3 nucleotides are TGTGCCAGCAGTAGAAGAGACAGAAACTATGGCTACACCTTC.

This rearrangement joins TRBV28 to TRBJ2-1; the match to TRBD2 covers 9 bases. With 6 bases clipped from V and 2 bases from J, the junction kept 8 bases outside the gene matches. From germline, CDR1 is MDHEN and CDR2 SYDVKM. This CDR3 has 16 amino acids. The CDR3 loop is CASSPTSGRTYNEQFF. The CDR3 bases are TGTGCCAGCAGCCCGACTAGCGGAAGAACCTACAATGAGCAGTTCTTC.

This chain uses TRBV25-1 with TRBJ2-7; the D is unclear. The V and J ends lost 2 bases and 6 bases respectively, with 8 bases between them. Germline CDR1 reads MGHDK; CDR2 reads SYGVNS. CDR3 length equals 12 residues. The CDR3 nucleotides read TGTGCCAGCAGTGAACCTGGAAGCGAGCAGTACTTC. Its translation: CASSEPGSEQYF.

The chain uses TRBV7-6 and TRBJ1-3; D ambiguous. The V gene lost 2 bases and the J gene lost 4 bases, with 24 bases spanning the gap. The germline gives CDR1 SGHVS, CDR2 FNYEAQ. The CDR3 is 19 residues long. The chain's CDR3 is CASSLLYRESGPRGNTIYF. The CDR3 nucleotides are TGTGCCAGCAGCTTACTATATCGGGAGTCAGGTCCCCGCGGAAACACCATATATTTT.

The V call is TRBV11-2, the J call TRBJ2-1; the D gene is possibly TRBD1 (6 bases). This CDR3 has 14 amino acids. Trimming stripped 2 bases from V and 5 bases from J, with 10 bases between. The V gene's germline CDR1 is SGHAT and CDR2 FQNNGV. CDR3 amino acids: CASSLYRANNEQFF. CDR3 nucleotide sequence: TGTGCCAGCAGCTTATACAGGGCCAACAATGAGCAGTTCTTC.

The V call is TRBV5-6, the J call TRBJ2-1; 9 nucleotides align to TRBD1. After removal of 0 bases from V and 5 bases from J, the junction contained 3 bases not matched to a gene. The CDR3 spans 15 residues. Germline values: CDR1 SGHDT, CDR2 YYEEEE. The CDR3 nucleotides are TGTGCCAGCAGCTTGGTGGGACAGGGCCACAATGAGCAGTTCTTC. It is translated as CASSLVGQGHNEQFF.

This clone was observed a few times. Written as DNA, the CDR3 is TGCGCCAGCAGCCCCGGGGACAATCAAGAGACCCAGTACTTC. Protein product: CASSPGDNQETQYF. The chain recombines TRBV5-1 with TRBJ2-5; the D gene is possibly TRBD1 (6 bases). The germline V gene has CDR1 SGHRS and CDR2 YFSETQ. This CDR3 has 14 residues. V was cut by 4 bases and J by 2 bases, with 12 bases left in between.

A few counts support this clone. This chain joins TRBV9 and TRBJ1-1; 9 nucleotides match TRBD1. Germline trimming cut 3 bases from V and 4 bases from J; bases unmatched to any gene: 4. Per germline, CDR1 SGDLS and CDR2 YYNGEE. CDR3 length equals 14 residues. The DNA for the CDR3 is TGTGCCAGCAGCGACTCACAGGGGGCCACTGAAGCTTTCTTT. Residues: CASSDSQGATEAFF.

This clone has only a few counts. The V call is TRBV11-2, the J call TRBJ2-7; 9 bases match TRBD2. There are 15 residues in the CDR3. The V gene's germline CDR1 is SGHAT and CDR2 FQNNGV. J lost 1 base, V lost 1 base, and 2 bases had no gene match. The CDR3 loop reads CASSLGLAVSYEQYF. CDR3 DNA sequence: TGTGCCAGCAGCTTAGGACTAGCGGTTTCCTACGAGCAGTACTTC. Full variable domain (outside the CDR3, taken from reference TRBV11-2 and TRBJ2-7): EAGVAQSPRYKIIEKRQSVAFWCNPISGHATLYWYQQILGQGPKLLIQFQNNGVVDDSQLPKDRFSAERLKGVDSTLKIQPAKLEDSAVYLCASSLGLAVSYEQYFGPGTRLTVT.

The table lists this clone with a few counts. The sample carries other DNA sequences with the same CDR3. This sequence joins TRBV9 and TRBJ2-7, with a possible D match to TRBD1 (6 bases). The CDR3 is 15 residues long. CDR1 SGDLS and CDR2 YYNGEE come from the germline V gene. Trimming pared 0 bases from V and 0 bases from J, leaving 10 bases between. Written as DNA, the CDR3 is TGTGCCAGCAGCGTAGGAGGGGGAGTCTCCTACGAGCAGTACTTC. Translating it yields CASSVGGGVSYEQYF.

J is TRBJ2-7 and V is TRBV5-1, with a possible D match to TRBD1 (7 bases). This CDR3 contains 14 residues. The V end lost 0 bases, the J end lost 6 bases, and 13 bases lay between the germline ends. CDR1 is SGHRS and CDR2 is YFSETQ in the germline V gene. CDR3 coding DNA: TGCGCCAGCAGCTTGGGACAGGGACTTAGCGAGCAGTACTTC. Encoded protein: CASSLGQGLSEQYF.

The chain is built from TRBV27 and TRBJ2-5; D possibly corresponds to TRBD2 (5 bases). Germline CDR1 MNHEY, CDR2 SMNVEV (reference sequence). Trimming stripped 1 base from V and 3 bases from J, with 9 bases between. This CDR3 comprises 14 residues. CDR3 region: CASSLYGAEETQYF. In DNA form, the CDR3 reads TGTGCCAGCAGTTTATACGGAGCGGAAGAGACCCAGTACTTC.